The next 6 T cell receptor beta chains were all read from a single sample in a study of early T cells in non-severe SARS-CoV-2 infection. TCRdb redid the calling of the 5' RACE reads with MiXCR, one entry per CDR3 protein. The sample lists around 62,000 distinct CDR3 sequences; over 4.5% were seen once. Sequenced: whole blood. These receptors were obtained from an adult who was a healthcare worker with PCR-confirmed SARS-CoV-2 infection or an uninfected control (not recorded which).

The chain joins TRBV25-1 to TRBJ2-2; TRBD2 aligns across 11 bases. This CDR3 is built from 16 residues. CDR1 MGHDK and CDR2 SYGVNS come from the germline V gene. The ends lost 1 base at V and 7 bases at J; junction bases unmatched: 5. CDR3 nucleotide sequence: TGTGCCAGCAGTGAATTTAGCGGGAGGGCCCACGGGGAGCTGTTTTTT. Protein sequence: CASSEFSGRAHGELFF.

This clonotype was detected many times. This chain joins TRBV15 and TRBJ2-1, with 14 positions matching TRBD2. Unmatched junction bases numbered 3, after V lost 6 bases and J lost 2 bases. CDR1 and CDR2 from the germline V gene are LNHNV and YYDKDF (reference sequence). The CDR3 runs to 16 residues. The DNA for the CDR3 is TGTGCCACCAGTCAGGGACTAGCGGGGGCCTACAATGAGCAGTTCTTC. Residues: CATSQGLAGAYNEQFF.

The rearrangement links TRBV5-4 to TRBJ2-1, with D unresolved. Trimming took off 1 base at V and 8 bases at J, with 7 bases between the two ends. The CDR3 spans 12 residues. Germline CDR1 reads SGHNT; CDR2 reads YYREEE (reference sequence). CDR3 sequence (DNA): TGTGCCAGCAGCTTGTTTGGTGATGAGCAGTTCTTC. Translating it yields CASSLFGDEQFF.

This clonotype was counted ten times or more. The J gene is TRBJ2-1, the V gene TRBV29-1; D is unresolved. Trimming took off 3 bases at V and 4 bases at J, with 16 bases between the two ends. Germline CDR1 reads SQVTM; CDR2 reads ANQGSEA. The CDR3 length is 15 residues. Here the CDR3 reads CSVDVHRSGYNEQFF. For the CDR3, the DNA is TGCAGCGTTGACGTACACCGGTCGGGTTACAATGAGCAGTTCTTC.

The chain joins TRBV7-3 to TRBJ2-1; TRBD1 aligns across 8 bases. The germline gives CDR1 SGHTA, CDR2 FQGTGA. The CDR3 has 15 amino acids. The V gene end was trimmed by 4 bases and the J gene end by 5 bases; junction bases not matched to a gene: 7. The CDR3 bases are TGTGCCAGCAGCTCTGGACAGGGCAACCACAATGAGCAGTTCTTC. This sequence encodes CASSSGQGNHNEQFF.

This rearrangement joins TRBV20-1 to TRBJ1-1, with 9 bases identical to TRBD1. Losses at the gene ends were 5 bases for V and 9 bases for J; bases not matched to a gene: 13. This CDR3 region has 14 residues. In germline, CDR1 is DFQATT, CDR2 SNEGSKA (reference sequence). The CDR3 is CSALPGQGRGKAFF. As DNA, the CDR3 is TGCAGTGCTCTTCCGGGACAGGGACGGGGTAAAGCTTTCTTT.